These T cell receptor beta chains were read from a single sample in a study of T cells in Graves' hyperthyroidism and ophthalmopathy. TCRdb independently ran MiXCR on the multiplex PCR reads; one entry per CDR3 protein. The sample records 250,000 to 300,000 distinct CDR3 sequences, roughly 20% being singletons. The specimen sequenced was blood. These receptors originate from a man aged 50 to 60 with Graves' ophthalmopathy. CDR3s include the opening cysteine and the closing phenylalanine or tryptophan. The D gene is left open where the match is weak. The size entry is marked missing in some rows and otherwise reads once, few, many or a size class.

J | length | V | D | size | CDR3 | DNA
TRBJ2-1 | 17 | TRBV5-1 | NA | NA | CASSLGGPPGAYNEQFF | TGCGCCAGCAGCTTGGGGGGCCCCCCGGGGGCCTACAATGAGCAGTTCTTC
TRBJ2-7 | 15 | TRBV29-1 | TRBD1 | few | CSVEDSRGRAYEQYF | TGCAGCGTTGAAGATAGCAGGGGGCGGGCCTACGAGCAGTACTTC
TRBJ2-3 | 12 | TRBV13 | NA | many | CASSSAYETQYF | TGTGCCAGCAGCTCCGCCTATGAGACGCAGTATTTT
TRBJ2-5 | 16 | TRBV7-3 | NA | NA | CASSPNPRGLKETQYF | TGTGCCAGCAGCCCAAACCCCCGGGGGCTAAAAGAGACCCAGTACTTC
TRBJ1-2 | 14 | TRBV6-2/TRBV6-3 | TRBD1 | NA | CASSTQQGGYGYTF | TGTGCCAGCAGTACCCAACAGGGGGGCTATGGCTACACCTTC
TRBJ1-1 | 13 | TRBV30 | NA | many | CAYRVLVNTEAFF | TGTGCCTACAGGGTCTTAGTGAACACTGAAGCTTTCTTT
TRBJ2-1 | 15 | TRBV7-9 | NA | many | CASSLDHRLESEQFF | TGTGCCAGCAGCTTAGACCACCGCCTTGAGAGTGAGCAGTTCTTC
TRBJ2-1 | 17 | TRBV11-2 | NA | many | CASSFGLEERTYNEQFF | TGTGCCAGCAGCTTCGGGTTGGAGGAGCGTACCTACAATGAGCAGTTCTTC
TRBJ1-3 | 14 | TRBV7-3 | NA | NA | CASSSPAAGNTIYF | TGTGCCAGCAGCTCCCCGGCGGCCGGAAACACCATATATTTT
TRBJ1-1 | 15 | TRBV5-4 | NA | few | CASSSEVMRNTEAFF | TGTGCCAGCAGCTCAGAAGTGATGAGAAACACTGAAGCTTTCTTT
TRBJ1-1 | 17 | TRBV2 | TRBD1 | many | CASKGAGTGVRDAEAFF | TGTGCCAGCAAGGGCGCCGGGACAGGGGTAAGGGACGCTGAAGCTTTCTTT
TRBJ2-5 | 12 | TRBV20-1 | TRBD2 | many | CSADGRKETQYF | TGCAGTGCTGACGGGAGGAAGGAGACCCAGTACTTC
TRBJ1-2 | 16 | TRBV5-1 | NA | many | CASSLASGQSVRGYTF | TGCGCCAGCAGCTTGGCCTCAGGGCAGTCGGTGCGAGGCTACACCTTC
TRBJ2-3 | 15 | TRBV11-2 | NA | many | CASSPMVIGTDTQYF | TGTGCCAGCAGCCCTATGGTGATAGGCACAGATACGCAGTATTTT
TRBJ2-2 | 14 | TRBV6-1 | NA | many | CASSRTRGTGELFF | TGTGCCAGCAGTCGAACCCGGGGGACCGGGGAGCTGTTTTTT
TRBJ2-3 | 15 | TRBV28 | TRBD1 | many | CASSPDREREDTQYF | TGTGCCAGCAGCCCGGACAGGGAACGGGAAGATACGCAGTATTTT
TRBJ2-3 | 15 | TRBV7-2 | NA | NA | CASSTIANSPDTQYF | TGTGCCAGCAGCACCATCGCCAACAGCCCAGATACGCAGTATTTT
TRBJ2-1 | 16 | TRBV24-1 | TRBD2 | many | CATSDPRGRAGNEQFF | TGTGCCACCAGTGATCCCCGCGGGAGGGCTGGCAATGAGCAGTTCTTC
TRBJ2-7 | 15 | TRBV2 | NA | many | CASMRNGGTHYEQYF | TGTGCCAGCATGAGGAATGGCGGGACTCACTACGAGCAGTACTTC
TRBJ1-6 | 17 | TRBV7-3 | TRBD1 | NA | CASSLLPPGTGGSPLHF | TGTGCCAGCAGCTTACTCCCGCCCGGGACAGGGGGTTCACCCCTCCACTTT
TRBJ1-1 | 16 | TRBV5-6 | TRBD1 | few | CASSPAGGQGDTEAFF | TGTGCCAGCAGCCCGGCGGGTGGACAGGGGGACACTGAAGCTTTCTTT
TRBJ1-2 | 13 | TRBV11-2 | NA | many | CASSASGVDGYTF | TGTGCCAGCAGCGCCAGCGGGGTAGATGGCTACACCTTC
TRBJ2-1 | 12 | TRBV20-1 | NA | few | CSASKTGPQQFF | TGCAGTGCTAGTAAAACAGGACCGCAGCAGTTCTTC
TRBJ2-7 | 15 | TRBV20-1 | NA | many | CSARDQRGSNYEQYF | TGCAGTGCTAGAGATCAGAGAGGGAGCAACTACGAGCAGTACTTC